The 30 T cell receptor beta chains below come from one sample, sequenced in a study of cytomegalovirus exposure and HLA in healthy donors (dated by TCRdb to the late 2010s). The receptor library was made with the immunoSEQ multiplex PCR assay. The clones in this table, taken by TCRdb from immuneACCESS, are in-frame only. Not every clone is retained; where verified, under half of the shortfall comes from an unresolved V gene, and the cause of the rest is unknown. The sample records about 68,000 clones, roughly nine tenths of which are singletons. Roughly 3.1% of the sample comes from the top ten. The material sequenced was PBMCs. The receptors originated from a man aged 18 to 29 in good health and CMV-seronegative.

This clone is a singleton in its sample. The chain carries TRBV29-1 and TRBJ2-3, with 10 nucleotides matching TRBD2. V shed 0 bases, J shed 1 base, and the junction held 4 bases outside the gene matches. Germline V gene sequence: CDR1 SQVTM, CDR2 ANQGSEA. The CDR3 is made up of 16 amino acids. CDR3: CSVEDRGTSGTDTQYF. The CDR3 region has the DNA TGCAGCGTTGAAGATCGGGGGACTAGCGGCACAGATACGCAGTATTTT.

V and J are TRBV4-3 and TRBJ2-7; D ambiguous. Per the germline V gene, CDR1 is LGHNA and CDR2 is YSLEER. Between the trimmed V and J ends, which lost 1 base and 0 bases, there was a span of 13 bases. This CDR3 has 16 amino acids. CDR3 sequence: CASSQVRKSSSYEQYF. The CDR3 DNA is TGCGCCAGCAGCCAAGTGCGGAAGTCCAGCTCCTACGAGCAGTACTTC.

The chain employs TRBV5-6 and TRBJ1-1; no clear D gene. Trimming left V 2 bases short and J 10 bases short, with 15 bases between. The germline gives CDR1 SGHDT, CDR2 YYEEEE. This CDR3 is 13 amino acids long. CDR3 in DNA: TGTGCCAGCAGCTTTTGGGTCAGCCGAGGAGCTTTCTTT. Amino acid sequence: CASSFWVSRGAFF.

The chain is built from TRBV19 and TRBJ2-7, with 8 bases identical to TRBD2. The germline V gene has CDR1 LNHDA and CDR2 SQIVND (reference sequence). The J segment lost 2 bases and the V segment lost 3 bases, leaving 6 bases of the junction unmatched. This CDR3 region has 15 residues. For the CDR3, the DNA is TGTGCCAGTAGTATTCAACGGGGGGGGGCCTACGAGCAGTACTTC. This sequence encodes CASSIQRGGAYEQYF.

J is TRBJ2-1 and V is TRBV6-4; TRBD2 is a possible D gene (6 bases). The CDR3 covers 15 residues. Trimming removed 3 bases from V and 8 bases from J, with 17 bases in between. The germline V gene encodes CDR1 MRHNA and CDR2 SNTAGT. The CDR3 here is CASSEEAGRTDEQFF. The CDR3 DNA reads TGTGCCAGCAGTGAGGAGGCGGGAAGAACAGATGAGCAGTTCTTC.

The chain employs TRBV18 and TRBJ1-2; D is perhaps TRBD1 (6 bases). The CDR3 extends over 14 amino acids. Trimming shortened V by 3 bases and J by 2 bases, and 10 bases separated the two germline ends. Per the germline V gene, CDR1 is KGHSH and CDR2 is LQKENI. CDR3: CASSPRDKNYGYTF. The CDR3 DNA follows: TGTGCCAGCTCACCCCGGGACAAAAACTATGGCTACACCTTC.

The genes are TRBV7-9 and TRBJ1-4; D might be TRBD1 (5 bases). This CDR3 spans 13 amino acids. Germline loops: CDR1 SEHNR, CDR2 FQNEAQ (reference sequence). The V gene lost 3 bases and the J gene lost 8 bases, with 10 bases spanning the gap. CDR3 amino acids: CASSFTGVEKLFF. CDR3 DNA: TGTGCCAGCAGCTTTACGGGGGTCGAAAAACTGTTTTTT.

The chain links TRBV5-1 to TRBJ1-1, with D maybe TRBD1 (5 bases). Looked up from germline, CDR1 is SGHRS and CDR2 is YFSETQ. The germline V and J ends were trimmed by 0 bases and 4 bases, with 13 bases remaining between them. This CDR3 is 15 amino acids long. The CDR3 loop reads CASSLEAQGGTEAFF. CDR3 DNA: TGCGCCAGCAGCTTGGAGGCTCAGGGCGGCACTGAAGCTTTCTTT.

V and J are TRBV10-3 and TRBJ2-1; D is possibly TRBD1 (5 bases). Germline values: CDR1 ENHRY, CDR2 SYGVKD. The CDR3 length is 15 residues. Trimming cost V 6 bases and J 4 bases, with 16 bases left between them. CDR3 DNA: TGTGCCATCAGGCAGACAGTTAAGGGATACAATGAGCAGTTCTTC. Translating it yields CAIRQTVKGYNEQFF.

The gene calls are TRBV7-9 and TRBJ1-4; 7 bases align to TRBD1. V lost 3 bases, J lost 5 bases, and 3 bases stayed unmatched. The germline V gene has CDR1 SEHNR and CDR2 FQNEAQ (reference sequence). This CDR3 is 14 amino acids long. CDR3 loop: CASSFGTENEKLFF. For the CDR3, the DNA is TGTGCCAGCAGCTTCGGGACAGAAAATGAAAAACTGTTTTTT.

The CDR3 DNA reads as TGTGCCAGCACCCTGGCTTACACCGGGGAGCTGTTTTTT. Encoded protein: CASTLAYTGELFF. The chain is built from TRBV6-1 and TRBJ2-2; D is unresolved. Germline CDR1 and CDR2: MNHNS and SASEGT. The length of the CDR3 is 13 residues. V lost 7 bases and J 3 bases, leaving 9 bases between the germline ends.

The V call is TRBV7-8, the J call TRBJ2-1, with 10 bases lining up with TRBD2. The CDR3 loop spans 16 amino acids. Germline trimming cut 3 bases from V and 9 bases from J; bases unmatched to any gene: 11. Germline V gene lookup returns CDR1 SGHVS and CDR2 FQNEAQ. The CDR3 region has the DNA TGTGCCAGCAGCTTTTATAGCGGGAGGAAGTTGGGTGAGCAGTTCTTC. This sequence encodes CASSFYSGRKLGEQFF.

This clone appeared a single time. The chain uses TRBV7-3 and TRBJ2-7; 7 positions agree with TRBD2. V lost 5 bases and J lost 2; bases outside the gene matches: 9. Germline CDR1 and CDR2: SGHTA and FQGTGA. This CDR3 comprises 15 residues. The DNA of the CDR3 is TGTGCCAGCAGCCCCCAGCCCGGGGGGACCTACGAGCAGTACTTC. This encodes CASSPQPGGTYEQYF.

The V call is TRBV19, the J call TRBJ2-1; D uncertain. This CDR3 has 12 residues. Germline CDR1 is LNHDA and CDR2 is SQIVND (reference sequence). Trimming stripped 8 bases from V and 0 bases from J, with 5 bases between. The CDR3 nucleotides read TGTGCCAGTGGAGACTCCTACAATGAGCAGTTCTTC. Protein product: CASGDSYNEQFF.

The chain is built from TRBV14 and TRBJ2-7; 9 bases map to TRBD1. V shed 1 base and J 5 bases; nucleotides not matched to a gene: 9. There are 16 residues in the CDR3. Germline V gene data show CDR1 as SGHDN and CDR2 as FVKESK. This CDR3 is CASSQVFGTGKHEQYF. DNA for the CDR3: TGTGCCAGCAGCCAAGTCTTTGGGACAGGGAAACACGAGCAGTACTTC. The full variable domain, completed using reference TRBV14 and TRBJ2-7, is EAGVTQFPSHSVIEKGQTVTLRCDPISGHDNLYWYRRVMGKEIKFLLHFVKESKQDESGMPNNRFLAERTGGTYSTLKVQPAELEDSGVYFCASSQVFGTGKHEQYFGPGTRLTVT.

This chain connects TRBV29-1 to TRBJ2-1; D unresolved. Trimming removed 7 bases from V and 7 bases from J, with 11 bases in between. This CDR3 is built from 11 residues. CDR1 and CDR2 from the germline V gene are SQVTM and ANQGSEA. In nucleotides, the CDR3 is TGCAGCGCGCAACCCCGGAATGAGCAGTTCTTC. Translation gives CSAQPRNEQFF.

CDR3 amino acids: CASSPAVGTDTQYF. The CDR3 bases are TGCGCCAGCAGCCCGGCGGTGGGTACAGATACGCAGTATTTT. The genes are TRBV5-1 and TRBJ2-3, with D unresolved. Trimming removed 4 bases at V and 3 bases at J, with 12 bases between. Germline lookup yields CDR1 SGHRS and CDR2 YFSETQ. This CDR3 region has 14 residues.

The V call is TRBV7-3, the J call TRBJ2-7; D not resolved. Germline CDR1 SGHTA, CDR2 FQGTGA. V dropped 5 bases and J dropped 2 bases, with 13 bases sitting between them. This CDR3 is built from 14 residues. CDR3 in DNA: TGTGCCAGCAGCGCTCCCGGGTCTCCCTACGAGCAGTACTTC. As protein: CASSAPGSPYEQYF.

The chain joins TRBV7-2 to TRBJ1-2; 9 bases map to TRBD1. Germline assignment: CDR1 SGHTA and CDR2 FQGNSA. The CDR3 covers 16 residues. V gave up 1 base and J gave up 8 bases; unmatched junction bases: 11. For the CDR3, the DNA is TGTGCCAGCAGCTTAGTTTTGGACAGGGGACTGGGCGGCTACACCTTC. Protein sequence: CASSLVLDRGLGGYTF.

The chain links TRBV20-1 to TRBJ1-1; D unclear. The CDR3 covers 11 residues. Trimming took 6 bases from V and 3 from J, leaving 8 bases between them. Germline V lookup: CDR1 DFQATT, CDR2 SNEGSKA (reference sequence). Written as DNA, the CDR3 is TGCAGTGCAGCCCCCCACACTGAAGCTTTCTTT. Residues: CSAAPHTEAFF.

The chain carries TRBV6-1 and TRBJ2-5; 10 bases line up with TRBD1. This CDR3 contains 15 residues. Germline loops: CDR1 MNHNS, CDR2 SASEGT. With V trimmed by 7 bases and J by 4 bases, 9 bases remained unmatched. The CDR3 region has the DNA TGTGCCAGCACCGACATAGACAGGGGGCGAGAGACCCAGTACTTC. This gives the protein CASTDIDRGRETQYF.

The CDR3 DNA reads TGTGCCACCAGCAGACACGGGGTCAACAATGAGCAGTTCTTC. It is translated as CATSRHGVNNEQFF. The chain combines TRBV15 with TRBJ2-1; D is possibly TRBD2 (5 bases). Germline V gene lookup returns CDR1 LNHNV and CDR2 YYDKDF (reference sequence). This CDR3 comprises 14 residues. The V gene lost 2 bases and the J gene lost 5 bases, with 10 bases spanning the gap. The full variable domain, in which reference TRBV15 and TRBJ2-1 provide the parts outside the CDR3, is DAMVIQNPRYQVTQFGKPVTLSCSQTLNHNVMYWYQQKSSQAPKLLFHYYDKDFNNEADTPDNFQSRRPNTSFCFLDIRSPGLGDTAMYLCATSRHGVNNEQFFGPGTRLTVL.

V is TRBV5-5 and J is TRBJ2-1; TRBD1 aligns across 11 bases. This CDR3 is built from 16 residues. Per the germline V gene, CDR1 is SGHKS and CDR2 is YYEKEE (reference sequence). The V segment lost 0 bases and the J segment 6 bases; nucleotides outside the gene matches: 5. The DNA for the CDR3 is TGTGCCAGCAGCTTGGCCGGCGGACAGGGGGCCAATGAGCAGTTCTTC. Its translation is CASSLAGGQGANEQFF. The full variable domain, its missing parts supplied by reference TRBV5-5 and TRBJ2-1, is DAGVTQSPTHLIKTRGQQVTLRCSPISGHKSVSWYQQVLGQGPQFIFQYYEKEERGRGNFPDRFSARQFPNYSSELNVNALLLGDSALYLCASSLAGGQGANEQFFGPGTRLTVL.

The chain carries TRBV7-9 and TRBJ1-1; D not certain. Germline V CDR1 and CDR2: SEHNR, FQNEAQ (reference sequence). This CDR3 spans 15 amino acids. V was cut by 4 bases and J by 0 bases, with 12 bases left in between. The CDR3: CASSSERQVNTEAFF. The CDR3 bases are TGTGCCAGCAGCTCCGAGCGGCAGGTGAACACTGAAGCTTTCTTT. The full variable domain, its missing parts supplied by reference TRBV7-9 and TRBJ1-1, is DTGVSQNPRHKITKRGQNVTFRCDPISEHNRLYWYRQTLGQGPEFLTYFQNEAQLEKSRLLSDRFSAERPKGSFSTLEIQRTEQGDSAMYLCASSSERQVNTEAFFGQGTRLTVV.

This clone was observed a single time. This rearrangement joins TRBV25-1 to TRBJ1-2, with 9 nucleotides matching TRBD1. Germline CDR1 MGHDK, CDR2 SYGVNS. V trimming: 2 bases; J trimming: 8 bases; junction bases outside the gene matches: 9. This CDR3 is built from 15 residues. CDR3 nucleotides: TGTGCCAGCAGTGAAGACCTAGGGACAGGGTTCGGCTACACCTTC. It encodes CASSEDLGTGFGYTF.

This clone appeared many times. The J gene is TRBJ1-2, the V gene TRBV10-3; no clear D gene. With 9 bases removed from V and 2 bases from J, the gap between germline ends came to 13 bases. Germline-derived CDR1 and CDR2 are ENHRY and SYGVKD. The CDR3 totals 13 residues. The CDR3 bases are TGTGCCATTCAGAGGGAGCAGAACTATGGCTACACCTTC. Translating it yields CAIQREQNYGYTF.

This clone occurred a few times. J is TRBJ2-5 and V is TRBV6-5; D might be TRBD2 (5 bases). The CDR3 totals 13 residues. Germline lookup yields CDR1 MNHEY and CDR2 SVGAGI. V was clipped by 5 bases and J by 3 bases, with 10 bases between them. This chain's CDR3 is CASSILGEETQYF. The CDR3 bases are TGTGCCAGCAGTATACTAGGAGAAGAGACCCAGTACTTC.

This rearrangement joins TRBV6-5 to TRBJ2-7; D uncertain. Germline loops: CDR1 MNHEY, CDR2 SVGAGI. Trimming pared 2 bases from V and 0 bases from J, leaving 14 bases between. The CDR3 has 16 amino acids. CDR3 loop: CASSYRWYRSSYEQYF. DNA for the CDR3: TGTGCCAGCAGTTACCGGTGGTACCGGAGCTCCTACGAGCAGTACTTC.

J is TRBJ2-7 and V is TRBV27; maybe TRBD1 (6 bases). The ends were cut back, 7 bases at V and 3 bases at J, with 19 bases in the middle. The germline CDR1 and CDR2 sequences are MNHEY and SMNVEV (reference sequence). The length of the CDR3 is 15 residues. This chain's CDR3 is CASTDVGTHLYEQYF. The CDR3, as DNA: TGTGCCAGCACCGACGTAGGGACACACCTCTACGAGCAGTACTTC.

The chain has TRBV27 and TRBJ1-1, with 8 bases identical to TRBD1. Trimming took 8 bases from V and 0 from J; bases not matched to a gene: 5. CDR1 MNHEY and CDR2 SMNVEV come from the germline V gene (reference sequence). The CDR3 extends over 14 amino acids. CDR3 loop: CASGRGLMNTEAFF. The CDR3 nucleotides read TGTGCCAGCGGCAGGGGGCTCATGAACACTGAAGCTTTCTTT.